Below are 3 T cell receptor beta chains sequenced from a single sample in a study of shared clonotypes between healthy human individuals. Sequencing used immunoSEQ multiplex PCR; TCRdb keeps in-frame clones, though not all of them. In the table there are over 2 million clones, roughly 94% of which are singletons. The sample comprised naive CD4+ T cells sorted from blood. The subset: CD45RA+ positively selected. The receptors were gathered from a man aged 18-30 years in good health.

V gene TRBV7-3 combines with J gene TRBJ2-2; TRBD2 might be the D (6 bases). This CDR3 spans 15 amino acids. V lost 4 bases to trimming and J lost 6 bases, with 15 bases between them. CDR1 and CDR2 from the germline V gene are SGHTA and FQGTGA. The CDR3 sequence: CASSSRGNGAGELFF. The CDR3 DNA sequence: TGTGCCAGCAGCTCCCGGGGGAATGGAGCCGGGGAGCTGTTTTTT.

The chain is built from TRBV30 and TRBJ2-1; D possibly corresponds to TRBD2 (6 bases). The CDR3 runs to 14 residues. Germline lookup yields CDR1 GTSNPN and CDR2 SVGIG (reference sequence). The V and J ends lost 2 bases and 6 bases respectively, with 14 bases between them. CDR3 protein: CAWSSSTRSNEQFF. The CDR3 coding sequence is TGTGCCTGGAGTTCCTCGACTAGATCCAATGAGCAGTTCTTC.

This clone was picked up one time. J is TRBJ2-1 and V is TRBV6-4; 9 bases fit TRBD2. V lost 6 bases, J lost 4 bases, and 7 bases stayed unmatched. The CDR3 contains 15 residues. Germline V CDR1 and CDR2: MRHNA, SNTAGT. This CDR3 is CASSNLAGPYNEQFF. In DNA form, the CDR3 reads TGTGCCAGCAGCAATCTAGCGGGGCCGTACAATGAGCAGTTCTTC.